The clone carrying this T cell receptor beta chain was detected a few times. What it recognizes is unknown. TCRdb reprocessed the RT-PCR reads with MiXCR, giving one entry per CDR3 protein. Of hundreds of thousands of distinct CDR3 sequences in the sample, 15% to 19% were seen once. The sample originates from a study of response to subunit inactivated influenza vaccine. Regarding the study as a whole: Authors proposed each seasonal influenza vaccination draws in few new T cells.

The CDR3 totals 12 residues. The V end was cut by 4 bases, the J end by 5 bases, with 9 bases between. From germline, CDR1 is LGHDT and CDR2 YNNKEL (reference sequence). V gene TRBV3-1 combines with J gene TRBJ2-7; no definite D call. The source was PBMCs from blood, collected about 11 days after vaccination. The TCR comes from a man in his forties or fifties who received an inactivated influenza vaccine. The CDR3 here is CASSLWVHEQYF. DNA of the CDR3: TGTGCCAGCAGCCTCTGGGTCCACGAGCAGTACTTC.